The present entry profiles one T cell receptor beta chain with its context. This entry is derived from a study of Ad26.COV2.S vaccination and SARS-CoV-2 variants. The CDR3 is 13 amino acids. Germline-derived CDR1 and CDR2 are SEHNR and FQNEAQ (reference sequence). Trimming cost V 6 bases and J 7 bases, with 10 bases left between them. Here immunoSEQ multiplex PCR was the method, and the copy in TCRdb shows in-frame clones only, minus some. Found here are around 450,000 clones, approximately 88% of them singletons; the top ten hold 3.6%. Indicated treatment: about 20 received Ad26.COV2.S at low or high dose, single or two shots; 5 received placebo; per-sample allocation not given. Sample collection was performed on day 63 after the first vaccine or placebo injection. The study used a vaccine consisting of an Ad26 vector that expressed Wuhan-strain SARS-CoV-2 spike.

The sample consisted of peripheral blood, taken in a trial of Ad26.COV2.S vaccine versus placebo. The chain uses TRBV7-9 and TRBJ1-6; D is uncertain. This TCR was sampled from a person between 18 and 65 years old who received the Ad26.COV2.S COVID-19 vaccine or a placebo. CDR3 DNA sequence: TGTGCCAGCAGACATCCGGGGAATTCACCCCTCCACTTT. This sequence encodes CASRHPGNSPLHF.